This record concerns one T cell receptor (beta chain) sequence. This study enrolled people aged about 18 to 90 from around 26 US geographic areas. Clinical history as reported by participants underpinned cohort assignment. Generated by immunoSEQ multiplex PCR, the TCRdb table keeps only in-frame clones and is missing some. The sample holds approximately 160,000 clones; about 86% are singletons and the top ten take 3.6%. The entry originates in a study of blood T cell repertoires in COVID-19. The wider study: COVID-19 samples collected from the United States, Italy and Spain covered acute and convalescent phases.

The germline CDR1 and CDR2 sequences are LGHNA and YNFKEQ. Unmatched junction bases numbered 4, after V lost 1 base and J lost 5 bases. The CDR3 loop spans 15 amino acids. The specimen was PBMCs or T cells enriched from blood (not recorded which). The gene calls are TRBV4-2 and TRBJ2-3; 9 bases align to TRBD2. The receptor was derived from a woman between 50 and 59 years old in a cohort exposed to, infected with or recovered from COVID-19 (not recorded which). CDR3 nucleotide sequence: TGTGCCAGCAGCCAAGGCGGGGGGGCCCAAGATACGCAGTATTTT. Translated: CASSQGGGAQDTQYF.